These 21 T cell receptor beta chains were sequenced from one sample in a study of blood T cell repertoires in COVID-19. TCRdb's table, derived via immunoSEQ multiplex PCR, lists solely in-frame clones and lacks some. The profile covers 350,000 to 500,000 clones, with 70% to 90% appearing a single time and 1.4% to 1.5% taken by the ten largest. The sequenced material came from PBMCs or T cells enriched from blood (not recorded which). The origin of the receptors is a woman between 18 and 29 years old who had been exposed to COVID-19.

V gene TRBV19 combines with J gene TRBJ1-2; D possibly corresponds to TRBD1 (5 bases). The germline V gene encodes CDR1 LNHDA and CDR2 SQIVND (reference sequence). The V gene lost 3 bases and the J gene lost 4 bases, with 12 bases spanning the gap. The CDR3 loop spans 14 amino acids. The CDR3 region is CASSMRQNSYGYTF. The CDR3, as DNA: TGTGCCAGTAGTATGAGACAGAATTCCTATGGCTACACCTTC.

The CDR3 coding sequence is TGTGCCGGGGGGTATCATGGTGAGCAGTTCTTC. Its translation: CAGGYHGEQFF. The V and J genes are TRBV28 and TRBJ2-1; tentative D call: TRBD2 (6 bases). From germline, CDR1 is MDHEN and CDR2 SYDVKM. V lost 11 bases, J lost 9 bases, and 14 bases lay in between. The CDR3 extends over 11 amino acids.

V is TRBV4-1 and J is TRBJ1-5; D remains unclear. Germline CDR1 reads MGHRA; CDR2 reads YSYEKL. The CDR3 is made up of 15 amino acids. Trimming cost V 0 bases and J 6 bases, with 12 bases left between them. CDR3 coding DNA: TGCGCCAGCAGCCAAGAGCACAGTTCGGTTCAGCCCCAGCATTTT. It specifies CASSQEHSSVQPQHF.

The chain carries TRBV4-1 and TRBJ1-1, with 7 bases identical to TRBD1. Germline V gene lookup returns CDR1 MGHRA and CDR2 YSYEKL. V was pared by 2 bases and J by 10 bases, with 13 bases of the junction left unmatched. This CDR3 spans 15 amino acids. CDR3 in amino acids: CASSQTPLAGGSAFF. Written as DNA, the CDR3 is TGCGCCAGCAGCCAAACCCCCTTGGCAGGGGGGTCAGCTTTCTTT.

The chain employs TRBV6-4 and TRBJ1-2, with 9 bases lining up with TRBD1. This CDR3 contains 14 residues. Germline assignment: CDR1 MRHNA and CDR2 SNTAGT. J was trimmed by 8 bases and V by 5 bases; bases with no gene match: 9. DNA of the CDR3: TGTGCCAGCAGTTTGACAGGGGGGAGTCGAGGCTACACCTTC. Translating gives CASSLTGGSRGYTF.

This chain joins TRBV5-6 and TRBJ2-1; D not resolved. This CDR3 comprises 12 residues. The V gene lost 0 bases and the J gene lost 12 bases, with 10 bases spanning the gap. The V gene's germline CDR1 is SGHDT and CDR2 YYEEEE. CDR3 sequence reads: CASSLESRGQFF. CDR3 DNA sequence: TGTGCCAGCAGCTTGGAGTCCCGCGGGCAGTTCTTC.

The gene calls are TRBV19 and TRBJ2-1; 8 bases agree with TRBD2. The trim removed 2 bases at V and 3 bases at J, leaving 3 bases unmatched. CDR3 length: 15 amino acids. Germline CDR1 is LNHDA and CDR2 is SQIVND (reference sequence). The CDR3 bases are TGTGCCAGTAGTATAACAGCGGGAGACTACAATGAGCAGTTCTTC. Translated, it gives CASSITAGDYNEQFF.

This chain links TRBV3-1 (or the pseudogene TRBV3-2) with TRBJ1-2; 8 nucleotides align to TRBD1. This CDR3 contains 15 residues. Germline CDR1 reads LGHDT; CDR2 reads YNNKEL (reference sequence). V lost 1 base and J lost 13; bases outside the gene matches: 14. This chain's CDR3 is CASSQGTTGQGIITF. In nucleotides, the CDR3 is TGTGCCAGCAGCCAAGGGACAACAGGACAGGGTATTATCACCTTC.

The CDR3 loop reads CASSGPRVHIDEQYF. Written as DNA, the CDR3 is TGTGCCAGCAGCGGTCCCAGGGTCCACATCGACGAGCAGTACTTC. The V and J genes are TRBV14 and TRBJ2-7, with a possible D match to TRBD1 (5 bases). The length of the CDR3 is 15 residues. Germline-derived CDR1 and CDR2 are SGHDN and FVKESK. Trimming shortened V by 5 bases and J by 5 bases, and 19 bases separated the two germline ends.

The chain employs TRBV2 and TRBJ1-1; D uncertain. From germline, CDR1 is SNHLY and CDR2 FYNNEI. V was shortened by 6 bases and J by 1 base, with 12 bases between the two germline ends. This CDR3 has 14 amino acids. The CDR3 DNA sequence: TGTGCCAGCAGCCCCCGGGGAAGGAACACTGAAGCTTTCTTT. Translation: CASSPRGRNTEAFF.

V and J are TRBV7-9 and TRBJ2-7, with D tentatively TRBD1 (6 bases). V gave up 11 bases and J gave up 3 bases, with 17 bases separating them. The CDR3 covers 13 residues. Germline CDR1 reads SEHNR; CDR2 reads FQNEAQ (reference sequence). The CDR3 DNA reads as TGTGCCGGAGGTAGGGGGAGAAACTACGAGCAGTACTTC. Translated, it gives CAGGRGRNYEQYF.

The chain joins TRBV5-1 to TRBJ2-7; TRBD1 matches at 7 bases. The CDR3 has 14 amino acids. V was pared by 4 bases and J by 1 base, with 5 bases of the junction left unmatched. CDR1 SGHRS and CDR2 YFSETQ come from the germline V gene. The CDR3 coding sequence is TGCGCCAGCAGCCCTGACAGGGAATCCTACGAGCAGTACTTC. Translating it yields CASSPDRESYEQYF.

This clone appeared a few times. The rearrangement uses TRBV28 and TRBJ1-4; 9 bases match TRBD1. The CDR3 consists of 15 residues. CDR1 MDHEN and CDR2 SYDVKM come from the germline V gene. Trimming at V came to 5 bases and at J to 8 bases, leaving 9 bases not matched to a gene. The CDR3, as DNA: TGTGCCAGCAGTGAATCCGGGACAGGGCACGAAAAACTGTTTTTT. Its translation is CASSESGTGHEKLFF.

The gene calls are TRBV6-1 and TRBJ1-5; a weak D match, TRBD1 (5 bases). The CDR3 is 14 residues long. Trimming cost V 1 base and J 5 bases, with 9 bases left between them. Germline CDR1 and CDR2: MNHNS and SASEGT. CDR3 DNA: TGTGCCAGCAGTGAAGGGTCAGGGTATCAGCCCCAGCATTTT. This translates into CASSEGSGYQPQHF.

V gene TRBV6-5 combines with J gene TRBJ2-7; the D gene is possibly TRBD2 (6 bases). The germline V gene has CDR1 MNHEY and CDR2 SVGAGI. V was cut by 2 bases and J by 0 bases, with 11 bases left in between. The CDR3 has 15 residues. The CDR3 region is CASSYRAEGSYEQYF. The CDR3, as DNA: TGTGCCAGCAGTTACCGGGCGGAGGGCTCCTACGAGCAGTACTTC.

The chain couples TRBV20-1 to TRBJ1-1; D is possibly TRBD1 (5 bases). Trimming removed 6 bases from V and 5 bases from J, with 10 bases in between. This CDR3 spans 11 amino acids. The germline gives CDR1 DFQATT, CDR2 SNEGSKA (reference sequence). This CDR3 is CSAWGGTEAFF. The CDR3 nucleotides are TGCAGTGCCTGGGGGGGGACTGAAGCTTTCTTT.

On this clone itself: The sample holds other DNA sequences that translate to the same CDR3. For the CDR3, the DNA is TGTGCCAGCAGCGGGGGGACAGGCAACACCGGGGAGCTGTTTTTT. This encodes CASSGGTGNTGELFF. The J gene is TRBJ2-2, the V gene TRBV9; 8 bases match TRBD1. Losses at the gene ends were 3 bases for V and 2 bases for J; bases not matched to a gene: 3. The CDR3 runs to 15 residues. Germline CDR1 reads SGDLS; CDR2 reads YYNGEE.

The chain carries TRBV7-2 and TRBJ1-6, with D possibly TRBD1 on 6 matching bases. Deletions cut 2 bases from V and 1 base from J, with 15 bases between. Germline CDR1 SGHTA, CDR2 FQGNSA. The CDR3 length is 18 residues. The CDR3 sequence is CASSLLPQGESYNSPLHF. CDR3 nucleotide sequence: TGTGCCAGCAGCTTACTTCCACAGGGAGAATCCTATAATTCACCCCTCCACTTT.

The CDR3 DNA is TGTGCCAGCAGTGAACGCCCGGGCACTGAAGCTTTCTTT. The encoded protein is CASSERPGTEAFF. This chain uses TRBV25-1 with TRBJ1-1; D unclear. The CDR3 has 13 amino acids. The V gene lost 2 bases and the J gene lost 4 bases, with 8 bases spanning the gap. Germline-derived CDR1 and CDR2 are MGHDK and SYGVNS.

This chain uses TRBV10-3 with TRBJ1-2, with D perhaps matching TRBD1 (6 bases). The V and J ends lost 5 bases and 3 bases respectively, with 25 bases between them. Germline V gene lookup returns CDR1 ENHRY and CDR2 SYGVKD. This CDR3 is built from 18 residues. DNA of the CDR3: TGTGCCATCAGTCTCCAGATGGGATCAGGGGCAGACGACTATGGCTACACCTTC. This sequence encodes CAISLQMGSGADDYGYTF.

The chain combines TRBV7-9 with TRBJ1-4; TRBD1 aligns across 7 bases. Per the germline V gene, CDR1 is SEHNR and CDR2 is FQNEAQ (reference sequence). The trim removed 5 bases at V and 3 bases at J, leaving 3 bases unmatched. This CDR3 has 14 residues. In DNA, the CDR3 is TGTGCCAGCAGCCCCAGGGGGGCTAATGAAAAACTGTTTTTT. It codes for CASSPRGANEKLFF.